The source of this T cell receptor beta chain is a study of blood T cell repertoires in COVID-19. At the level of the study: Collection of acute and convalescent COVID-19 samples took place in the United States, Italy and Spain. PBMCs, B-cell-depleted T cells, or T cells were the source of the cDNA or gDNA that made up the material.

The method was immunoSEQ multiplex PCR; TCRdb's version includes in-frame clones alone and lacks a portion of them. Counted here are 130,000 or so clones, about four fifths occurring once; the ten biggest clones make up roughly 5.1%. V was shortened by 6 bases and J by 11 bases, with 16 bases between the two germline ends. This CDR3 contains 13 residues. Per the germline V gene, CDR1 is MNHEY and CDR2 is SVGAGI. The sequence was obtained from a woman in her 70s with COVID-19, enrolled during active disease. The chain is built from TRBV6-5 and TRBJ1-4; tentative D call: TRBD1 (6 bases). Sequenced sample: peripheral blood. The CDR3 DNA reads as TGTGCCAGCAGGCAGCACAGGGAAAGTAAACTGTTTTTT. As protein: CASRQHRESKLFF.